This entry lists 29 T cell receptor beta chains sequenced from one sample in a study of T cell responses to AZD1222 COVID-19 vaccine. Produced via immunoSEQ multiplex PCR; TCRdb's table is partial and in-frame only. The sample holds roughly 110,000 clones, about 93% seen once. Specimen: peripheral blood, collected 28 days after the second AZD1222 dose. The receptors shown here come from an adult who received the AZD1222 COVID-19 vaccine.

The chain joins TRBV5-1 to TRBJ1-5, with D uncertain. In germline, CDR1 is SGHRS, CDR2 YFSETQ. The CDR3 contains 14 residues. Trimming cost V 1 base and J 3 bases, with 8 bases left between them. The CDR3 nucleotides read TGCGCCAGCAGCTTGTTGGGGAACAATCAGCCCCAGCATTTT. It encodes CASSLLGNNQPQHF.

The chain uses TRBV13 and TRBJ2-3, with 9 bases identical to TRBD2. The CDR3 is made up of 16 amino acids. CDR1 and CDR2 from the germline V gene are PRHDT and FYEKMQ (reference sequence). The V segment lost 5 bases and the J segment 2 bases; nucleotides outside the gene matches: 8. Here the CDR3 DNA reads TGTGCCAGCAGCCCGCGACTAGCGGATATCACAGATACGCAGTATTTT. Its translation: CASSPRLADITDTQYF. The complete variable domain, with remaining parts taken from reference TRBV13 and TRBJ2-3, reads AAGVIQSPRHLIKEKRETATLKCYPIPRHDTVYWYQQGPGQDPQFLISFYEKMQSDKGSIPDRFSAQQFSDYHSELNMSSLELGDSALYFCASSPRLADITDTQYFGPGTRLTVL.

The genes are TRBV4-1 and TRBJ2-7; TRBD1 agrees at 7 bases. J lost 0 bases, V lost 4 bases, and 3 bases had no gene match. This CDR3 is 14 amino acids long. The V gene's germline CDR1 is MGHRA and CDR2 YSYEKL. The CDR3 region has the DNA TGCGCCAGCAGCCGGGACAGTTCCTCCTACGAGCAGTACTTC. Its translation is CASSRDSSSYEQYF.

V is TRBV6-2 or TRBV6-3 and J is TRBJ2-7; no clear D gene. The CDR3 has 14 amino acids. Germline loops: CDR1 MNHEY, CDR2 SVGEGT. Trimming took off 5 bases at V and 1 base at J, with 12 bases between the two ends. The DNA of the CDR3 is TGTGCCAGCAGTCTTCAAAGAATTTCCTACGAGCAGTACTTC. As protein: CASSLQRISYEQYF.

The chain is built from TRBV7-6 and TRBJ2-7, with D perhaps TRBD1 or TRBD2 (6 bases each). V shed 5 bases and J shed 5 bases, with 22 bases lying between them. Germline CDR1 is SGHVS and CDR2 is FNYEAQ. This CDR3 is built from 16 residues. The CDR3 protein is CASSPIGGRTNHEQYF. The CDR3 bases are TGTGCCAGCAGCCCCATCGGGGGCCGAACTAACCACGAGCAGTACTTC. Complete variable domain (other parts from reference TRBV7-6 and TRBJ2-7): GAGVSQSPRYKVTKRGQDVALRCDPISGHVSLYWYRQALGQGPEFLTYFNYEAQQDKSGLPNDRFSAERPEGSISTLTIQRTEQRDSAMYRCASSPIGGRTNHEQYFGPGTRLTVT.

J is TRBJ1-1 and V is TRBV12-3 or TRBV12-4; 10 bases fit TRBD1. Unmatched junction bases numbered 4, after V lost 8 bases and J lost 10 bases. This CDR3 region has 11 residues. CDR3 amino acids: CASGTGARAFF. The CDR3 DNA reads as TGTGCCAGCGGGACAGGGGCTCGAGCTTTCTTT.

This chain joins TRBV4-3 and TRBJ1-2; tentative D call: TRBD1 (5 bases). Germline V lookup: CDR1 LGHNA, CDR2 YSLEER. This CDR3 has 13 amino acids. Trimming cost V 0 bases and J 10 bases, with 12 bases left between them. DNA of the CDR3: TGCGCCAGCAGCCAAGATCATGTCGGGACCTACACCTTC. It codes for CASSQDHVGTYTF.

V gene TRBV6-2 or TRBV6-3 combines with J gene TRBJ1-5; D ambiguous. The V end was cut by 6 bases, the J end by 2 bases, with 11 bases between. Germline CDR1 and CDR2: MNHEY and SVGEGT. This CDR3 is 14 amino acids long. The CDR3 here is CASSRSAGNQPQHF. CDR3 DNA sequence: TGTGCCAGCAGCCGATCGGCCGGCAATCAGCCCCAGCATTTT.

The rearrangement joins TRBV5-6 to TRBJ1-2, with a weak D call TRBD1 (6 bases). The CDR3 contains 13 residues. In germline, CDR1 is SGHDT, CDR2 YYEEEE. V lost 0 bases to trimming and J lost 7 bases, with 10 bases between them. The CDR3 sequence: CASSLVGGSGYTF. The DNA for the CDR3 is TGTGCCAGCAGCTTGGTCGGGGGCAGTGGCTACACCTTC.

This clone was counted between two and nine times. This chain uses TRBV19 with TRBJ1-2; D uncertain. In germline, CDR1 is LNHDA, CDR2 SQIVND (reference sequence). V dropped 7 bases and J dropped 6 bases, with 6 bases sitting between them. CDR3 length: 10 amino acids. CDR3: CASNKDGYTF. The CDR3 DNA reads as TGTGCCAGTAACAAAGATGGCTACACCTTC.

The CDR3 loop reads CASSQEGQGDQPQHF. DNA for the CDR3: TGCGCCAGCAGCCAAGAAGGACAGGGAGACCAGCCCCAGCATTTT. The V gene is TRBV4-1, the J gene TRBJ1-5, with TRBD1 identical over 8 bases. Trimming took 0 bases from V and 7 from J; bases not matched to a gene: 5. The germline V gene encodes CDR1 MGHRA and CDR2 YSYEKL. This CDR3 has 15 residues.

The chain has TRBV10-1 and TRBJ2-7; D remains unclear. The CDR3 has 14 residues. Germline CDR1 is WNHNN and CDR2 is SYGVQD (reference sequence). V shed 5 bases and J shed 7 bases, with 18 bases lying between them. The CDR3 here is CASSPDIGHTEQYF. In DNA form, the CDR3 reads TGCGCCAGCAGTCCGGATATCGGGCATACAGAGCAGTACTTC.

CDR3: CASSSRANEKLFF. The CDR3 bases are TGTGCCAGCAGCTCGAGGGCTAATGAAAAACTGTTTTTT. The V gene is TRBV7-2, the J gene TRBJ1-4; D is ambiguous. The germline V gene encodes CDR1 SGHTA and CDR2 FQGNSA. V lost 4 bases and J lost 3, with 6 bases in between. This CDR3 contains 13 residues.

The V gene is TRBV10-1, the J gene TRBJ2-3; the match to TRBD1 covers 7 bases. J lost 0 bases, V lost 5 bases, and 8 bases had no gene match. This CDR3 comprises 16 residues. The V gene's germline CDR1 is WNHNN and CDR2 SYGVQD (reference sequence). The CDR3 sequence is CASSPRDRGSTDTQYF. CDR3 coding DNA: TGCGCCAGCAGTCCCCGGGACAGAGGTAGCACAGATACGCAGTATTTT.

This clone appeared a single time. The rearrangement joins TRBV5-1 to TRBJ1-6; D is perhaps TRBD1 (6 bases). The V gene's germline CDR1 is SGHRS and CDR2 YFSETQ. V lost 7 bases and J 6 bases, leaving 17 bases between the germline ends. This CDR3 has 15 residues. CDR3 sequence (DNA): TGCGCCAGCTCCCCCTTAGGGGGGGGTAATTCACCCCTCCACTTT. Protein sequence: CASSPLGGGNSPLHF.

The chain uses TRBV4-1 and TRBJ1-3, with D perhaps matching TRBD1 (5 bases). The V end was cut by 5 bases, the J end by 6 bases, with 17 bases between. CDR3 length: 15 residues. In germline, CDR1 is MGHRA, CDR2 YSYEKL. The DNA of the CDR3 is TGCGCCAGCAGCGAACGGGGAGTAGGGGCAAACACCATATATTTT. Translated, it gives CASSERGVGANTIYF.

For the CDR3, the DNA is TGCAGCACGCAGGGAACCTTGAACACTGAAGCTTTCTTT. This translates into CSTQGTLNTEAFF. The chain uses TRBV29-1 and TRBJ1-1; perhaps TRBD1 as D (5 bases). V dropped 8 bases and J dropped 0 bases, with 13 bases sitting between them. CDR1 is SQVTM and CDR2 is ANQGSEA in the germline V gene. The CDR3 has 13 amino acids.

This chain connects TRBV6-5 to TRBJ1-2; D may be TRBD1 (6 bases). Germline CDR1 is MNHEY and CDR2 is SVGAGI. The CDR3 runs to 14 residues. With 6 bases removed from V and 5 bases from J, the gap between germline ends came to 16 bases. The CDR3 sequence: CASRLQGSSYGYTF. Written as DNA, the CDR3 is TGTGCCAGCAGACTACAGGGAAGTTCATATGGCTACACCTTC.

V and J are TRBV10-3 and TRBJ1-1, with D perhaps matching TRBD1 (6 bases). In germline, CDR1 is ENHRY, CDR2 SYGVKD. The CDR3 contains 14 residues. The germline V and J ends were trimmed by 8 bases and 5 bases, with 18 bases remaining between them. The CDR3, as DNA: TGTGCCATCTCTGCGTCTACAGGGTGGACTGAAGCTTTCTTT. This gives the protein CAISASTGWTEAFF.

This clone was observed once. This chain joins TRBV27 and TRBJ2-1; 10 nucleotides align to TRBD2. Trimming cost V 5 bases and J 6 bases; bases outside gene matches: 10. Germline CDR1 and CDR2: MNHEY and SMNVEV (reference sequence). The CDR3 spans 16 residues. The CDR3, as DNA: TGTGCCAGCAGTACCTGGCTAGCGGGAGTTGTCAATGAGCAGTTCTTC. This codes for CASSTWLAGVVNEQFF.

This clone was counted once. The chain carries TRBV5-1 and TRBJ2-7; weak D call: TRBD2 (6 bases). Germline CDR1 reads SGHRS; CDR2 reads YFSETQ. The CDR3 length is 15 residues. V lost 3 bases and J lost 0, with 13 bases in between. The CDR3 loop is CASSSVVGGSYEQYF. The CDR3 DNA sequence: TGCGCCAGCAGCTCGGTGGTGGGAGGCTCCTACGAGCAGTACTTC.

V usage is TRBV5-1 and J usage is TRBJ2-1; 9 bases are shared with TRBD2. V was pared by 2 bases and J by 7 bases, with 10 bases of the junction left unmatched. Germline loops: CDR1 SGHRS, CDR2 YFSETQ. There are 16 residues in the CDR3. The CDR3 DNA reads as TGCGCCAGCAGCTTTCTTACTAGCGGGCCAACTAATGAGCAGTTCTTC. It specifies CASSFLTSGPTNEQFF.

The chain is built from TRBV23-1 and TRBJ1-2; TRBD1 is a possible D gene (6 bases). TRBV23-1 is an open reading frame whose function is uncertain. This CDR3 contains 13 residues. Trimming took 2 bases from V and 8 from J, leaving 12 bases between them. The CDR3 DNA reads TGCGCCAGCAGTCAACAGACAGGAGGAGGCTACACCTTC. Translated: CASSQQTGGGYTF.

The chain combines TRBV5-1 with TRBJ2-2; D is unresolved. Germline CDR1 is SGHRS and CDR2 is YFSETQ. The ends were cut back, 0 bases at V and 2 bases at J, with 8 bases in the middle. CDR3 length: 15 residues. The CDR3 bases are TGCGCCAGCAGCTTGGCCTTACGTAACACCGGGGAGCTGTTTTTT. Its translation is CASSLALRNTGELFF.

The chain joins TRBV4-3 to TRBJ1-2, with D possibly matching TRBD1 (5 bases). V lost 1 base, J lost 1 base, and 16 bases lay in between. Looked up from germline, CDR1 is LGHNA and CDR2 is YSLEER. The CDR3 totals 17 residues. The CDR3: CASSQVTGGAYNYGYTF. The CDR3 nucleotides are TGCGCCAGCAGCCAAGTCACCGGAGGGGCTTATAACTATGGCTACACCTTC.

The chain links TRBV5-1 to TRBJ2-3; 11 positions agree with TRBD1. J lost 3 bases, V lost 4 bases, and 4 bases had no gene match. Germline V lookup: CDR1 SGHRS, CDR2 YFSETQ. The CDR3 has 15 amino acids. The CDR3 DNA reads TGCGCCAGCAGCGCGGGACAGGGGGGGACAGATACGCAGTATTTT. Protein sequence: CASSAGQGGTDTQYF.

The chain carries TRBV29-1 and TRBJ2-7; the D gene is possibly TRBD1 (6 bases). This CDR3 comprises 12 residues. CDR1 and CDR2 (germline): SQVTM, ANQGSEA. The germline V and J ends were trimmed by 2 bases and 3 bases, with 8 bases remaining between them. CDR3 nucleotides: TGCAGCGTTGAACGGGACAACTACGAGCAGTACTTC. Its protein is CSVERDNYEQYF.

This clone was detected once. The rearrangement joins TRBV7-2 to TRBJ2-3; possible D gene TRBD1, 7 bases. V shed 0 bases and J shed 4 bases, with 17 bases lying between them. This CDR3 is built from 17 residues. In germline, CDR1 is SGHTA, CDR2 FQGNSA. The CDR3 DNA reads as TGTGCCAGCAGCTTAGCGAATTGGCAGGGGGGCCCAGATACGCAGTATTTT. As protein: CASSLANWQGGPDTQYF.

The chain joins TRBV6-2 or TRBV6-3 to TRBJ2-7, with D perhaps TRBD2 (6 bases). V was clipped by 5 bases and J by 3 bases, with 14 bases between them. The CDR3 is 14 amino acids. Per the germline V gene, CDR1 is MNHEY and CDR2 is SVGEGT. CDR3 sequence (DNA): TGTGCCAGCAGTGGTCCTAGCGCAAACTACGAGCAGTACTTC. It specifies CASSGPSANYEQYF.